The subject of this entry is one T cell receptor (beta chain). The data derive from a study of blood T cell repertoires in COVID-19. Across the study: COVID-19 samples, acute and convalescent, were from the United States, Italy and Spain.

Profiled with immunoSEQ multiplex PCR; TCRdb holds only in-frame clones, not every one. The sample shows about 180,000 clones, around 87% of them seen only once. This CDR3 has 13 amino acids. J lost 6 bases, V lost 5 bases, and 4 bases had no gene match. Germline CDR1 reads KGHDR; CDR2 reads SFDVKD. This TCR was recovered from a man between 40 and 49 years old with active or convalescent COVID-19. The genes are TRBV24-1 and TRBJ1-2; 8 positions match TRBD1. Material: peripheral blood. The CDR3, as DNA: TGTGCCACCAGTGCAGGACAGGGACATGGCTACACCTTC. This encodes CATSAGQGHGYTF.